This passage covers 6 T cell receptor beta chains from one sample sequenced in a study of cytomegalovirus exposure and HLA in healthy donors. Both 60 Vbeta primers and 13 Jbeta primers went into the PCR. Some clones are missing from TCRdb's copy, which holds only in-frame ones; the method was immunoSEQ multiplex PCR. Of about 120,000 clones listed, around 70% are singletons. The sequenced material came from PBMCs. The source of these receptors is a man aged 40-49 years in good health and CMV-seropositive.

The V gene is TRBV27, the J gene TRBJ2-1, with 7 bases identical to TRBD1. This CDR3 has 14 residues. In germline, CDR1 is MNHEY, CDR2 SMNVEV (reference sequence). V was clipped by 7 bases and J by 5 bases; unmatched bases: 8. In nucleotides, the CDR3 is TGTGCCAGCATCAAAGGGGGCCCAAACAATGAGCAGTTCTTC. This sequence encodes CASIKGGPNNEQFF.

V usage is TRBV5-4 and J usage is TRBJ2-5, with TRBD2 matching over 7 bases. The J call could be wrong; TRBJ2-7 is a better fit for the DNA end. The CDR3 length is 15 residues. Germline CDR1 and CDR2: SGHNT and YYREEE (reference sequence). The CDR3, as DNA: TGTGCCAGCAGCTTGCGCCTAGCGGACTCCTACGAGCAGTACTTC. Protein sequence: CASSLRLADSYEQYF.

The rearrangement links TRBV12-5 to TRBJ2-1; 11 positions agree with TRBD2. Germline V gene lookup returns CDR1 LGHNT and CDR2 FRNRAP. The CDR3 extends over 14 amino acids. V gave up 6 bases and J gave up 5 bases; unmatched junction bases: 3. CDR3 protein: CASGRGLADNEQFF. DNA for the CDR3: TGTGCTAGTGGCCGGGGACTAGCGGACAATGAGCAGTTCTTC.

There are a few counts of this clone. This chain connects TRBV5-1 to TRBJ2-1, with TRBD1 matching 8 bases. This CDR3 comprises 15 residues. V was clipped by 3 bases and J by 6 bases; unmatched bases: 8. Germline V gives CDR1 SGHRS, CDR2 YFSETQ. For the CDR3, the DNA is TGCGCCAGCAGCTCCCCGGACAGGGCGACCAATGAGCAGTTCTTC. This translates into CASSSPDRATNEQFF.

The rearrangement joins TRBV10-2 to TRBJ2-7; D is perhaps TRBD2 (6 bases). The CDR3 extends over 12 amino acids. Between the trimmed V and J ends, which lost 6 bases and 3 bases, there was a span of 9 bases. Germline values: CDR1 WSHSY, CDR2 SAAADI. CDR3: CASSGTGYEQYF. The CDR3 DNA reads TGCGCCAGCAGCGGGACTGGCTACGAGCAGTACTTC.

The CDR3, as DNA: TGCAGCGTTGAAGTAGGGAGGGTCTGGGAGCAGTTCTTC. It is translated as CSVEVGRVWEQFF. The rearrangement uses TRBV29-1 and TRBJ2-1; 7 bases are a match to TRBD2. In germline, CDR1 is SQVTM, CDR2 ANQGSEA. J gave up 10 bases and V 1 base, and 7 bases lay outside the gene matches. The CDR3 runs 13 residues.